This T cell receptor (beta chain) was recorded in a study of PD-1 blockade in classical Hodgkin lymphoma. Study results and caveats: Later analyses included only patients treated at least 1 year post-ASCT. By C4D1, diversity of CD4+ TCRs had risen significantly, whereas that of CD8+ TCRs had not.

The germline V gene has CDR1 SGDLS and CDR2 YYNGEE. CDR3 length: 14 amino acids. Trimming removed 3 bases from V and 5 bases from J; junction bases left unmatched: 4. The patients all showed relapse after autologous stem cell transplantation, while their brentuximab vedotin exposure varied. Repertoires were generated with immunoSEQ multiplex PCR, while TCRdb's copy carries only in-frame clones and drops some. The top ten clones hold approximately 9.8% of a sample with tens of thousands of clones, roughly nine tenths of them seen once. With respect to this clone: As yet, its antigen is unknown.

The sequence was collected from a human donor with classical Hodgkin lymphoma. The starting material was peripheral blood mononuclear cells (PBMCs), obtained at baseline. The chain carries TRBV9 and TRBJ2-1, with 8 bases lining up with TRBD1. The CDR3 region has the DNA TGTGCCAGCAGCGCCGGGACAGGAAACAATGAGCAGTTCTTC. It encodes CASSAGTGNNEQFF. Complete variable domain (other parts from reference TRBV9 and TRBJ2-1): DSGVTQTPKHLITATGQRVTLRCSPRSGDLSVYWYQQSLDQGLQFLIQYYNGEERAKGNILERFSAQQFPDLHSELNLSSLELGDSALYFCASSAGTGNNEQFFGPGTRLTVL.